The 22 T cell receptor beta chains listed next were all sequenced from one sample in a study of neurological immune-mediated disorders. Time point noted: longitudinal time-point 1 (baseline). MiXCR, applied by TCRdb to the 5' RACE reads, yields one record per CDR3 protein. The profile shows approximately 37,000 distinct CDR3 sequences, about 3.3% of them singletons. The sequencing sample was made of PBMCs. The receptor set was obtained from a woman aged 55-69 years with multiple sclerosis.

In its sample, this clonotype was seen many times. V is TRBV7-8 and J is TRBJ1-2; D is perhaps TRBD1 (5 bases). Germline V gene lookup returns CDR1 SGHVS and CDR2 FQNEAQ. V lost 3 bases and J lost 3, with 8 bases in between. The CDR3 has 13 amino acids. The chain's CDR3 is CASSFGADYGYTF. The CDR3 DNA follows: TGTGCCAGCAGCTTTGGGGCGGACTATGGCTACACCTTC.

This clonotype was seen many times. V and J are TRBV2 and TRBJ1-2, with D possibly TRBD1 on 5 matching bases. The V gene's germline CDR1 is SNHLY and CDR2 FYNNEI. V was clipped by 10 bases and J by 4 bases, with 13 bases between them. This CDR3 is built from 12 residues. CDR3 sequence (DNA): TGTGCCACAACCAGGGTTGCCTATGGCTACACCTTC. This translates into CATTRVAYGYTF.

This clonotype was recorded at least ten times. V gene TRBV18 combines with J gene TRBJ2-5; the D gene could be TRBD1 or TRBD2 (5 bases each). Germline V gene data show CDR1 as KGHSH and CDR2 as LQKENI. The length of the CDR3 is 13 residues. V was pared by 3 bases and J by 4 bases, with 9 bases between. For the CDR3, the DNA is TGTGCCAGCTCACCGGGGGACGGAGAGACCCAGTACTTC. This encodes CASSPGDGETQYF.

This clonotype showed up many times. The chain carries TRBV19 and TRBJ1-5; D perhaps matches TRBD1 (5 bases). From germline, CDR1 is LNHDA and CDR2 SQIVND (reference sequence). Trimming left V 7 bases short and J 4 bases short, with 14 bases between. CDR3 length: 14 amino acids. The CDR3 here is CASTIQGFNQPQHF. CDR3 sequence (DNA): TGTGCCAGTACCATCCAGGGTTTTAATCAGCCCCAGCATTTT.

This clonotype was picked up a small number of times. The chain combines TRBV7-8 with TRBJ2-6, with a possible D match to TRBD2 (5 bases). This CDR3 has 19 residues. Trimming left V 2 bases short and J 0 bases short, with 17 bases between. Germline V gene sequence: CDR1 SGHVS, CDR2 FQNEAQ. The CDR3: CASSLRGLTDTSGANVLTF. The CDR3 region has the DNA TGTGCCAGCAGCTTAAGAGGGCTGACTGATACCTCTGGGGCCAACGTCCTGACTTTC.

This clonotype was detected many times. This chain uses TRBV5-1 with TRBJ1-2; the match to TRBD1 covers 11 bases. The CDR3 is 15 residues long. Trimming took 4 bases from V and 9 from J; bases not matched to a gene: 11. Germline CDR1 reads SGHRS; CDR2 reads YFSETQ. The CDR3 sequence: CASSTKPGQGGSYTF. DNA for the CDR3: TGCGCCAGCAGCACGAAACCGGGACAGGGGGGGAGCTACACCTTC.

In its sample, this clonotype was seen many times. The chain is built from TRBV6-2 or TRBV6-3 and TRBJ1-2; D possibly corresponds to TRBD1 (6 bases). The germline V and J ends were trimmed by 1 base and 3 bases, with 12 bases remaining between them. Per germline, CDR1 MNHEY and CDR2 SVGEGT. The CDR3 contains 15 residues. The CDR3 reads CASSYYRAEDYGYTF. CDR3 DNA: TGTGCCAGCAGTTACTACAGGGCGGAGGACTATGGCTACACCTTC.

Regarding this clonotype: A much bigger clone sits one base away, suggesting this may be a read error. J is TRBJ2-5 and V is TRBV5-1; perhaps D is TRBD1 or TRBD2 (5 bases each). Germline V gene data show CDR1 as SGHRS and CDR2 as YFSETQ. CDR3 length: 14 residues. CDR3 nucleotides: TGCGCCAGCAACTTGGTCAATTGGGACGAGACCCAGTACTTC. Translated, it gives CASNLVNWDETQYF.

There are many counts of this clonotype. The J gene is TRBJ1-4, the V gene TRBV5-1; TRBD1 is a possible D gene (5 bases). This CDR3 contains 15 residues. Germline CDR1 reads SGHRS; CDR2 reads YFSETQ. V lost 4 bases and J 7 bases, leaving 17 bases between the germline ends. This chain's CDR3 is CASSPRRGFGEKLFF. In nucleotides, the CDR3 is TGCGCCAGCAGCCCTAGGCGGGGGTTTGGTGAAAAACTGTTTTTT.

This clonotype was found many times. The V and J genes are TRBV27 and TRBJ2-7; D gene ambiguous. The CDR3 has 15 amino acids. Germline V CDR1 and CDR2: MNHEY, SMNVEV (reference sequence). Trimming stripped 2 bases from V and 0 bases from J, with 11 bases between. The DNA of the CDR3 is TGTGCCAGCAGTTTACAAGGCCAGAGCTCCTACGAGCAGTACTTC. It encodes CASSLQGQSSYEQYF.

The chain recombines TRBV19 with TRBJ1-1; 9 bases are shared with TRBD1. Per the germline V gene, CDR1 is LNHDA and CDR2 is SQIVND (reference sequence). This CDR3 has 13 amino acids. The V and J ends lost 7 bases and 8 bases, in that order; junction bases with no gene match: 8. In DNA, the CDR3 is TGTGCCAGTAAGGACAGGGGCTATACAGAAGCTTTCTTT. Translating it yields CASKDRGYTEAFF.

This clonotype was observed at least ten times. V gene TRBV6-5 combines with J gene TRBJ2-3; no definite D call. Germline V gives CDR1 MNHEY, CDR2 SVGAGI. The CDR3 spans 13 residues. The ends were cut back, 2 bases at V and 0 bases at J, with 3 bases in the middle. The CDR3 nucleotides are TGTGCCAGCAGTTACGACAGCACAGATACGCAGTATTTT. It specifies CASSYDSTDTQYF.

Ten or more counts support this clonotype. The chain has TRBV6-4 and TRBJ1-2; 7 nucleotides line up with TRBD1. Germline CDR1 MRHNA, CDR2 SNTAGT. The CDR3 extends over 14 amino acids. Trimming at V came to 7 bases and at J to 3 bases, leaving 8 bases not matched to a gene. The CDR3 DNA sequence: TGTGCCAGCACCCCCAGCCAGGGGGACTATGGCTACACCTTC. Its translation is CASTPSQGDYGYTF.

This clonotype was observed many times. The chain is built from TRBV20-1 and TRBJ1-5; D possibly corresponds to TRBD1 (6 bases). The CDR3 contains 14 residues. V lost 6 bases, J lost 3 bases, and 15 bases lay in between. Germline CDR1 DFQATT, CDR2 SNEGSKA (reference sequence). The CDR3: CSALRDTYNQPQHF. The CDR3 DNA follows: TGCAGTGCCCTCCGGGACACCTACAATCAGCCCCAGCATTTT.

The V and J genes are TRBV5-1 and TRBJ2-7; possible D gene TRBD1, 5 bases. Germline V gene lookup returns CDR1 SGHRS and CDR2 YFSETQ. Trimming removed 5 bases at V and 0 bases at J, with 12 bases between. The CDR3 consists of 14 residues. The CDR3 sequence: CASRSDSVSYEQYF. DNA for the CDR3: TGCGCCAGCAGATCAGACAGTGTCTCCTACGAGCAGTACTTC.

This clonotype has ten or more counts. This chain links TRBV19 with TRBJ1-5, with TRBD1 identical over 7 bases. Germline assignment: CDR1 LNHDA and CDR2 SQIVND (reference sequence). The trim removed 6 bases at V and 6 bases at J, leaving 14 bases unmatched. This CDR3 has 16 amino acids. CDR3 region: CASSMPPGQGVQPQHF. CDR3 DNA sequence: TGTGCCAGTAGCATGCCCCCGGGGCAGGGGGTTCAGCCCCAGCATTTT.

This clonotype came up many times. The V gene is TRBV27, the J gene TRBJ1-1, with TRBD1 identical over 7 bases. The CDR3 covers 14 residues. V lost 8 bases to trimming and J lost 2 bases; unmatched junction nucleotides: 8. Germline CDR1 and CDR2: MNHEY and SMNVEV (reference sequence). CDR3 sequence reads: CASGPGQDNTEAFF. The CDR3 bases are TGTGCCAGCGGACCAGGACAGGATAACACTGAAGCTTTCTTT.

This clonotype showed up many times. CDR3 sequence (DNA): TGCAGCGTTGAATTAGTCTTGAAGACCCAGTACTTC. Its protein is CSVELVLKTQYF. The chain couples TRBV29-1 to TRBJ2-5; D not resolved. The germline V gene has CDR1 SQVTM and CDR2 ANQGSEA. V lost 2 bases, J lost 6 bases, and 10 bases lay in between. The CDR3 is 12 residues long.

This clonotype is medium-sized within its sample. The chain carries TRBV20-1 and TRBJ1-1; D is uncertain. Germline lookup yields CDR1 DFQATT and CDR2 SNEGSKA (reference sequence). The CDR3 runs 13 residues. Trimming removed 1 base from V and 2 bases from J, with 8 bases in between. The CDR3 DNA sequence: TGCAGTGCTAGAGCCGGGCCTAACACTGAAGCTTTCTTT. Its translation is CSARAGPNTEAFF.

This clonotype occurred a few times. The rearrangement uses TRBV15 and TRBJ1-6, with 8 nucleotides matching TRBD1. With V trimmed by 3 bases and J by 8 bases, 6 bases remained unmatched. Germline V gene lookup returns CDR1 LNHNV and CDR2 YYDKDF (reference sequence). CDR3 length: 15 residues. The CDR3 coding sequence is TGTGCCACCAGCAGGGAGGACAGGGTATATTCACCCCTCCACTTT. Translated: CATSREDRVYSPLHF.

In this sample, this clonotype turned up many times. The chain combines TRBV7-2 with TRBJ2-5, with D perhaps matching TRBD1 (5 bases). CDR1 and CDR2 from the germline V gene are SGHTA and FQGNSA. This CDR3 is built from 15 residues. V was cut by 2 bases and J by 5 bases, with 15 bases left in between. CDR3 nucleotide sequence: TGTGCCAGCAGCTTAAGGCAGCAGGGTCATGAGACCCAGTACTTC. It translates to CASSLRQQGHETQYF.

This clonotype was seen repeatedly, ten times or more. The chain has TRBV20-1 and TRBJ1-5; a weak D match, TRBD1 (5 bases). Germline values: CDR1 DFQATT, CDR2 SNEGSKA (reference sequence). The length of the CDR3 is 12 residues. V gave up 6 bases and J gave up 9 bases, with 15 bases separating them. In nucleotides, the CDR3 is TGCAGTGCGACCGCAGGGAGTCTGCCCCAGCATTTT. Protein sequence: CSATAGSLPQHF.